The clone carrying this T cell receptor (beta chain) was counted once. This record comes from a study of blood T cell repertoires in COVID-19. Study summary: PBMCs, B-cell-depleted T cells, or T cells provided the cDNA or gDNA that made up the material.

The germline CDR1 and CDR2 sequences are SGHTA and FQGNSA. V was trimmed by 8 bases and J by 2 bases, leaving 15 bases between them. This CDR3 has 14 residues. Source study methods: Amplification with reference gene primers provided the estimates of nucleated cell counts. Profiling relied on immunoSEQ multiplex PCR, and the TCRdb table lists in-frame clones only, not all of them. D and trimming come from the DNA, and the V and J calls and clone size come from that table. The sample has some 160,000 clones; about 80% are singletons. This clonotype originated in an older man with active or convalescent COVID-19. The sample was peripheral blood. The rearrangement joins TRBV7-2 to TRBJ1-1; perhaps TRBD1 as D (6 bases). CDR3 loop: CASGGPGHNTEAFF. Written as DNA, the CDR3 is TGTGCCAGCGGAGGCCCGGGACACAACACTGAAGCTTTCTTT.